Shown below are 25 T cell receptor beta chains from a single sample sequenced in a study of blood T cell repertoires in COVID-19. Some clones are missing from TCRdb's copy, which holds only in-frame ones; the method was immunoSEQ multiplex PCR. This sample has around 140,000 clones, with 80% to 90% found just once. Sequencing was performed on peripheral blood. The source is a man between 60 and 75 years old with active or convalescent COVID-19.

The chain couples TRBV11-2 to TRBJ2-1, with TRBD2 matching 12 bases. Germline V gives CDR1 SGHAT, CDR2 FQNNGV. The CDR3 extends over 14 amino acids. J was trimmed by 12 bases and V by 4 bases; bases with no gene match: 7. The CDR3 is CASSSRPTSGGQFF. In DNA, the CDR3 is TGTGCCAGCAGCTCGAGACCGACTAGCGGGGGGCAGTTCTTC.

The chain joins TRBV24-1 to TRBJ2-1; perhaps TRBD1 as D (6 bases). V was cut by 3 bases and J by 3 bases, with 11 bases left in between. The CDR3 covers 15 residues. Germline CDR1 KGHDR, CDR2 SFDVKD. CDR3 loop: CATSDPRTVYNEQFF. In DNA form, the CDR3 reads TGTGCCACCAGTGATCCCCGGACAGTCTACAATGAGCAGTTCTTC.

The rearrangement joins TRBV11-3 to TRBJ2-3, with D unclear. V was clipped by 4 bases and J by 2 bases, with 4 bases between them. CDR1 and CDR2 from the germline V gene are SGHNT and YENEEA. CDR3 length: 12 amino acids. This chain's CDR3 is CASSSNTDTQYF. CDR3 sequence (DNA): TGTGCCAGCAGCTCAAACACAGATACGCAGTATTTT. Filled out from reference TRBV11-3 and TRBJ2-3, the complete variable domain reads EAGVVQSPRYKIIEKKQPVAFWCNPISGHNTLYWYLQNLGQGPELLIRYENEEAVDDSQLPKDRFSAERLKGVDSTLKIQPAELGDSAVYLCASSSNTDTQYFGPGTRLTVL.

The chain combines TRBV6-2 or TRBV6-3 with TRBJ2-1; TRBD1 might be the D (5 bases). Trimming removed 0 bases at V and 1 base at J, with 19 bases between. The CDR3 extends over 19 amino acids. Germline V gene lookup returns CDR1 MNHEY and CDR2 SVGEGT. The CDR3, as DNA: TGTGCCAGCAGTTACTCGATAGCCCCAGGGATACGGTCCTACAATGAGCAGTTCTTC. It specifies CASSYSIAPGIRSYNEQFF.

This clone was detected once. This CDR3 is CASSLGQGGNTIYF. CDR3 in DNA: TGTGCCAGCAGTTTAGGGCAGGGGGGAAACACCATATATTTT. The J gene is TRBJ1-3, the V gene TRBV28; a weak D match, TRBD1 (6 bases). Germline loops: CDR1 MDHEN, CDR2 SYDVKM. The germline V and J ends were trimmed by 2 bases and 4 bases, with 9 bases remaining between them. The CDR3 contains 14 residues.

This clone was recorded only once. V is TRBV20-1 and J is TRBJ2-1, with D tentatively TRBD1 (5 bases). Per germline, CDR1 DFQATT and CDR2 SNEGSKA (reference sequence). CDR3 length: 14 residues. Deletions cut 3 bases from V and 3 bases from J, with 12 bases between. The CDR3 loop reads CSASPRTHYNEQFF. In DNA, the CDR3 is TGCAGTGCTAGTCCGAGGACACACTACAATGAGCAGTTCTTC.

The rearrangement joins TRBV20-1 to TRBJ2-1; maybe TRBD2 (5 bases). Germline V lookup: CDR1 DFQATT, CDR2 SNEGSKA (reference sequence). The CDR3 sequence is 14 residues long. Deletions cut 3 bases from V and 2 bases from J, with 11 bases between. CDR3 protein: CSASGGETYNEQFF. CDR3 coding DNA: TGCAGTGCTAGTGGTGGGGAGACCTACAATGAGCAGTTCTTC.

The chain has TRBV19 and TRBJ2-1; a weak D match, TRBD2 (6 bases). CDR1 and CDR2 (germline): LNHDA, SQIVND (reference sequence). Trimming stripped 3 bases from V and 8 bases from J, with 11 bases between. The CDR3 contains 13 residues. Here the CDR3 DNA reads TGTGCCAGTAGTATGACTAGTGCGGATGAGCAGTTCTTC. Translation gives CASSMTSADEQFF.

This clone was counted a single time. The V gene is TRBV6-5, the J gene TRBJ2-1, with a tentative D call TRBD2 (6 bases). V gave up 2 bases and J gave up 7 bases, with 18 bases separating them. Germline lookup yields CDR1 MNHEY and CDR2 SVGAGI. This CDR3 comprises 16 residues. DNA for the CDR3: TGTGCCAGCAGTTACAGTATCGGGAGTGGTCCTAATGAGCAGTTCTTC. It yields the protein CASSYSIGSGPNEQFF.

The chain couples TRBV15 to TRBJ1-5, with 12 bases matching TRBD1. V gave up 6 bases and J gave up 6 bases; unmatched junction bases: 9. The CDR3 consists of 16 residues. In germline, CDR1 is LNHNV, CDR2 YYDKDF (reference sequence). The CDR3 here is CATRTGTGGGGQPQHF. CDR3 DNA: TGTGCCACCAGAACCGGGACAGGGGGCGGTGGTCAGCCCCAGCATTTT.

This rearrangement joins TRBV2 to TRBJ1-1; TRBD1 might be the D (5 bases). Germline CDR1 and CDR2: SNHLY and FYNNEI. This CDR3 is 14 amino acids long. V was cut by 8 bases and J by 0 bases, with 13 bases left in between. As DNA, the CDR3 is TGTGCCAGCGATCGACAGCCCCTGAACACTGAAGCTTTCTTT. Translated: CASDRQPLNTEAFF.

The chain carries TRBV6-6 and TRBJ1-2, with 7 bases matching TRBD1. The CDR3 extends over 14 amino acids. V gave up 6 bases and J gave up 4 bases; unmatched junction bases: 8. CDR1 and CDR2 from the germline V gene are MNHNY and SVGAGI (reference sequence). CDR3 DNA sequence: TGTGCCAGCAGCCTACTTACAGGGGCCTATGGCTACACCTTC. Amino acids: CASSLLTGAYGYTF.

The CDR3 bases are TGTGCCTGGAGTGTGGGGGGTACTCAGCCCCAGCATTTT. This encodes CAWSVGGTQPQHF. The chain links TRBV30 to TRBJ1-5, with D possibly being TRBD1 (5 bases). The CDR3 loop spans 13 amino acids. Germline V lookup: CDR1 GTSNPN, CDR2 SVGIG (reference sequence). Trimming removed 0 bases from V and 6 bases from J, with 9 bases in between.

The chain is built from TRBV11-2 and TRBJ2-7, with 9 bases aligning to TRBD2. From germline, CDR1 is SGHAT and CDR2 FQNNGV. The CDR3 is 18 residues long. V lost 1 base, J lost 5 bases, and 15 bases stayed unmatched. The CDR3 DNA is TGTGCCAGCAGCTTAGGAAGGGGCGGGAGGGCCGGCGTCCACGAGCAGTACGTC. It specifies CASSLGRGGRAGVHEQYV.

The J gene is TRBJ2-1, the V gene TRBV6-2 or TRBV6-3, with a tentative D call TRBD1 (6 bases). Per germline, CDR1 MNHEY and CDR2 SVGEGT. With 0 bases removed from V and 0 bases from J, the gap between germline ends came to 12 bases. This CDR3 comprises 17 residues. DNA for the CDR3: TGTGCCAGCAGTTACTCGAAAGGACAGAGCTCCTACAATGAGCAGTTCTTC. Amino acid sequence: CASSYSKGQSSYNEQFF.

V and J are TRBV19 and TRBJ1-5; 8 nucleotides agree with TRBD1. V shed 2 bases, J shed 1 base, and the junction held 10 bases outside the gene matches. CDR1 is LNHDA and CDR2 is SQIVND in the germline V gene (reference sequence). The CDR3 spans 18 residues. The CDR3 spells CASSIQGALPISNQPQHF. CDR3 sequence (DNA): TGTGCCAGTAGTATACAGGGGGCACTCCCAATCAGCAATCAGCCCCAGCATTTT.

The table lists this clone with a few counts. This rearrangement joins TRBV5-1 to TRBJ1-1; 11 bases line up with TRBD1. V gave up 4 bases and J gave up 10 bases; unmatched junction bases: 6. This CDR3 has 13 residues. Germline V gives CDR1 SGHRS, CDR2 YFSETQ. The CDR3, as DNA: TGCGCCAGCAGCGCCCCGGGACAGGGGGGAGCTTTCTTT. Its translation is CASSAPGQGGAFF.

The V and J genes are TRBV5-1 and TRBJ2-2, with D uncertain. The CDR3 length is 13 residues. Deletions cut 3 bases from V and 4 bases from J, with 7 bases between. CDR1 is SGHRS, CDR2 YFSETQ, per germline. The CDR3 nucleotides are TGCGCCAGCAGCTCCCGACTCACCGGGGAGCTGTTTTTT. Encoded protein: CASSSRLTGELFF. The full variable domain, rest sourced from reference TRBV5-1 and TRBJ2-2, is KAGVTQTPRYLIKTRGQQVTLSCSPISGHRSVSWYQQTPGQGLQFLFEYFSETQRNKGNFPGRFSGRQFSNSRSEMNVSTLELGDSALYLCASSSRLTGELFFGEGSRLTVL.

The chain is built from TRBV19 and TRBJ1-5, with 7 nucleotides matching TRBD1. The CDR3 contains 18 residues. The junction had 12 bases not matched to a gene; V was cut back by 2 bases and J by 2 bases. Germline loops: CDR1 LNHDA, CDR2 SQIVND (reference sequence). The CDR3 spells CASSILAGGRFGNQPQHF. For the CDR3, the DNA is TGTGCCAGTAGTATATTAGCAGGGGGAAGATTTGGCAATCAGCCCCAGCATTTT.

The chain recombines TRBV4-1 with TRBJ1-1, with a tentative D call TRBD1 (5 bases). This CDR3 comprises 14 residues. Trimming removed 3 bases from V and 5 bases from J, with 13 bases in between. CDR1 and CDR2 from the germline V gene are MGHRA and YSYEKL. The CDR3 spells CASSQPGGRTEAFF. Here the CDR3 DNA reads TGCGCCAGCAGCCAGCCCGGGGGGAGAACTGAAGCTTTCTTT.

This chain connects TRBV30 to TRBJ2-1; 7 nucleotides line up with TRBD1. CDR3 length: 15 residues. Germline CDR1 and CDR2: GTSNPN and SVGIG (reference sequence). V was clipped by 2 bases and J by 0 bases; unmatched bases: 4. CDR3 coding DNA: TGTGCCTGGAGTAAAGGGGGCGCCTCCTACAATGAGCAGTTCTTC. It yields the protein CAWSKGGASYNEQFF.

This rearrangement joins TRBV2 to TRBJ1-1; D is possibly TRBD1 (6 bases). This CDR3 region has 15 residues. The germline V gene has CDR1 SNHLY and CDR2 FYNNEI. CDR3 nucleotides: TGTGTCGTATCAGCAGGGGCAGGGTTAGGGACTGAAGCTTTCTTT. Protein: CVVSAGAGLGTEAFF.

This clone was seen a handful of times. V usage is TRBV5-1 and J usage is TRBJ1-5; D may be TRBD1 (6 bases). The CDR3 runs 14 residues. Trimming pared 4 bases from V and 1 base from J, leaving 9 bases between. Germline-derived CDR1 and CDR2 are SGHRS and YFSETQ. CDR3 nucleotides: TGCGCCAGCAGCCGGGACACAAGCAATCAGCCCCAGCATTTT. Translated, it gives CASSRDTSNQPQHF.

The rearrangement joins TRBV10-1 to TRBJ2-5; D is possibly TRBD2 (6 bases). The CDR3 has 13 amino acids. V lost 11 bases and J 5 bases, leaving 18 bases between the germline ends. From germline, CDR1 is WNHNN and CDR2 SYGVQD (reference sequence). CDR3 in DNA: TGCGCCTCCTCTACGGGACTGGGGGAGACCCAGTACTTC. Translation: CASSTGLGETQYF.

The rearrangement joins TRBV11-3 to TRBJ1-6; D call uncertain. Germline CDR1 is SGHNT and CDR2 is YENEEA. V lost 0 bases and J 5 bases, leaving 8 bases between the germline ends. The CDR3 has 15 amino acids. CDR3 coding DNA: TGTGCCAGCAGCTTAGATGACACAAATAATTCACCCCTCCACTTT. This gives the protein CASSLDDTNNSPLHF.